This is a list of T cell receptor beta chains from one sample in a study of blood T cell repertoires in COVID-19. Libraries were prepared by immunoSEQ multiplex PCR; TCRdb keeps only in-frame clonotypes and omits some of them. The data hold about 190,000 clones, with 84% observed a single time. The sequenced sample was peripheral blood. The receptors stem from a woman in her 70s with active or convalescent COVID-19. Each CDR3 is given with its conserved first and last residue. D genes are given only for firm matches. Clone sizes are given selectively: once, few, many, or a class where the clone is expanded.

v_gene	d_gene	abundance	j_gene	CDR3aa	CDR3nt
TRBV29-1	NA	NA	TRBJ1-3	CSVAAWAFIISGNTIYF	TGCAGCGTTGCGGCTTGGGCATTCATCATTTCTGGAAACACCATATATTTT
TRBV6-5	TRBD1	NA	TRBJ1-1	CASTERGRAEAFF	TGTGCCAGCACCGAAAGGGGGCGGGCTGAAGCTTTCTTT
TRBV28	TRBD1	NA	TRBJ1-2	CASSLALGQISGYTF	TGTGCCAGCAGTTTGGCGTTGGGACAGATCTCGGGCTACACCTTC
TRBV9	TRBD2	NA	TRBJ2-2	CASSVATGGLANTGELFF	TGTGCCAGCAGCGTAGCTACTGGCGGACTAGCGAACACCGGGGAGCTGTTTTTT
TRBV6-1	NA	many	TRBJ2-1	CASSEGGDPNEQFF	TGTGCCAGCAGTGAAGGGGGAGACCCAAATGAGCAGTTCTTC
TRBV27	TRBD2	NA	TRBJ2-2	CASSLMPSGRDGELFF	TGTGCCAGCAGTTTGATGCCTAGCGGGAGAGACGGGGAGCTGTTTTTT
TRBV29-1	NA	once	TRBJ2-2	CSVVGSEGTGELFF	TGCAGCGTTGTTGGATCGGAGGGCACCGGGGAGCTGTTTTTT
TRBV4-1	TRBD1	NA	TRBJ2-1	CASSQGQGSYNEQFF	TGCGCCAGCAGCCAAGGACAGGGCTCCTACAATGAGCAGTTCTTC
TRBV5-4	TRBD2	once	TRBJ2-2	CASSSLAGGNTGELFF	TGTGCCAGCAGCTCTCTAGCGGGAGGGAACACCGGGGAGCTGTTTTTT
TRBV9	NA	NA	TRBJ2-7	CASSVSSGVGDEQYF	TGTGCCAGCAGCGTATCTTCCGGGGTAGGCGACGAGCAGTACTTC
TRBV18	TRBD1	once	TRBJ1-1	CASSPLGTGGDTEAFF	TGTGCCAGCTCACCTCTCGGGACAGGGGGGGACACTGAAGCTTTCTTT
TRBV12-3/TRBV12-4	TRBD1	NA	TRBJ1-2	CASSRDRDYGYTF	TGTGCCAGCAGCCGGGACAGGGACTATGGCTACACCTTC
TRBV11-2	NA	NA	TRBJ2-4	CASSLEQWGNIQYF	TGTGCCAGCAGCTTGGAACAGTGGGGCAACATTCAGTACTTC
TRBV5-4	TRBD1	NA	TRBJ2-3	CASRPRQGPYTDTQYF	TGTGCCAGCAGGCCAAGACAGGGGCCCTACACAGATACGCAGTATTTT
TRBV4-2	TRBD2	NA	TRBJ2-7	CASSGDYPYEQYF	TGTGCCAGCAGCGGGGACTACCCCTACGAGCAGTACTTC
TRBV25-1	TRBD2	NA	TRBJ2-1	CASSELAGDYNEQFF	TGTGCCAGCAGTGAACTAGCGGGAGATTACAATGAGCAGTTCTTC
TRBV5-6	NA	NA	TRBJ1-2	CASSSYTRGYGYTF	TGTGCCAGCAGCTCCTACACCAGGGGATATGGCTACACCTTC
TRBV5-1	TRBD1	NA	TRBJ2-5	CASSLGTGEETQYF	TGCGCCAGCAGCTTGGGGACAGGGGAAGAGACCCAGTACTTC
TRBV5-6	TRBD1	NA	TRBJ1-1	CASSSGTGEMNTEAFF	TGTGCCAGCAGCTCCGGGACAGGAGAAATGAACACTGAAGCTTTCTTT
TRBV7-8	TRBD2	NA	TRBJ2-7	CASSLLGLANEQYF	TGTGCCAGCAGCTTATTAGGACTAGCTAACGAGCAGTACTTC
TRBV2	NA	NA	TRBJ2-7	CASRGEYYEQYF	TGTGCCAGCAGAGGAGAGTACTACGAGCAGTACTTC
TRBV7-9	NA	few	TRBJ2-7	CASSFGASSYEQYF	TGTGCCAGCAGCTTCGGAGCCTCCTCCTACGAGCAGTACTTC
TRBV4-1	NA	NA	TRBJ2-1	CASSRLTARDEQFF	TGCGCCAGCAGCCGTTTGACAGCTAGGGATGAGCAGTTCTTC
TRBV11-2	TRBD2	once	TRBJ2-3	CASSFRLAGGPSTDTQYF	TGTGCCAGCAGCTTCCGGCTAGCGGGAGGCCCTAGCACAGATACGCAGTATTTT
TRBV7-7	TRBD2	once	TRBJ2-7	CASSLAEAGNSYEQYF	TGTGCCAGCAGCTTAGCGGAAGCGGGAAACTCCTACGAGCAGTACTTC
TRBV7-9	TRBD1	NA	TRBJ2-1	CASGPGTGVNEQFF	TGTGCCAGCGGGCCGGGGACAGGGGTGAATGAGCAGTTCTTC
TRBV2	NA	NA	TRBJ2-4	CASGWGDTKNIQYF	TGTGCCAGCGGTTGGGGGGATACCAAAAACATTCAGTACTTC
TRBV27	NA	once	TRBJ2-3	CASRRTGTDTQYF	TGTGCCAGCAGGCGGACTGGAACAGATACGCAGTATTTT
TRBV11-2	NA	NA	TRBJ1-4	CASSRAGYATNEKLFF	TGTGCCAGCAGCCGTGCGGGCTATGCAACTAATGAAAAACTGTTTTTT
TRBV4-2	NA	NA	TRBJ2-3	CASSQDRLDTQYF	TGTGCCAGCAGCCAAGATCGACTAGATACGCAGTATTTT
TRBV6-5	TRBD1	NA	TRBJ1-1	CASSSTGAITEAFF	TGTGCCAGCAGTTCGACAGGGGCGATCACTGAAGCTTTCTTT
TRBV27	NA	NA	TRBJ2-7	CASSRGSEQYF	TGTGCCAGCAGTCGGGGGAGCGAGCAGTACTTC
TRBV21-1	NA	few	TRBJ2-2	CARPSGSHTGELFF	TGTGCCAGACCGAGCGGGAGCCACACCGGGGAGCTGTTTTTT
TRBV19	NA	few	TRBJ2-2	CASSPDLNTGELFF	TGTGCCAGTAGCCCCGACTTGAACACCGGGGAGCTGTTTTTT
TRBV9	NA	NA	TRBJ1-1	CASSVESRTEAFF	TGTGCCAGCAGCGTAGAGTCCAGGACTGAAGCTTTCTTT
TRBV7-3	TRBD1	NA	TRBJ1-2	CASSLIRTGRGYTF	TGTGCCAGCAGCCTAATCCGGACAGGGCGCGGCTACACCTTC
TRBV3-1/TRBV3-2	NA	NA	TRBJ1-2	CASSQGSSGYTF	TGTGCCAGCAGCCAAGGCTCCAGTGGCTACACCTTC
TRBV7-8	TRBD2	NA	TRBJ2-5	CASSLVAGGYQETQYF	TGTGCCAGCAGCTTAGTGGCGGGAGGGTACCAAGAGACCCAGTACTTC
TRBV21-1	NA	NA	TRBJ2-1	CASSKLRGTYNEQFF	TGTGCCAGCAGCAAGCTCAGGGGAACCTACAATGAGCAGTTCTTC
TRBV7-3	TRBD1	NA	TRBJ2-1	CASSWDRSSYNEQFF	TGTGCCAGCAGCTGGGACAGGAGCTCCTACAATGAGCAGTTCTTC
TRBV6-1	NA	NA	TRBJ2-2	CASSDLGTFANTGELFF	TGTGCCAGCAGTGACCTAGGAACCTTCGCGAACACCGGGGAGCTGTTTTTT
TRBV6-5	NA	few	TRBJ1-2	CASSPKGGGGMSYTF	TGTGCCAGCAGTCCGAAGGGCGGGGGGGGAATGAGCTACACCTTC
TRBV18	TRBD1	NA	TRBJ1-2	CASSAGTGANYGYTF	TGTGCCAGCTCAGCCGGGACAGGAGCCAACTATGGCTACACCTTC
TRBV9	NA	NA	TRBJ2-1	CASSGNSLVYSNEQFF	TGTGCCAGCAGCGGAAACAGTTTAGTTTACTCGAATGAGCAGTTCTTC
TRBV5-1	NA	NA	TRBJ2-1	CASNRGSGNEQFF	TGCGCCAGCAATCGAGGGAGTGGGAATGAGCAGTTCTTC
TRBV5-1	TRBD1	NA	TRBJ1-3	CASSPTGEISGNTIYF	TGCGCCAGCAGCCCAACAGGGGAGATCTCTGGAAACACCATATATTTT
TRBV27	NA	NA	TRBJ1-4	CASSFRTELNEKLFF	TGTGCCAGCAGTTTTCGGACTGAGCTTAATGAAAAACTGTTTTTT
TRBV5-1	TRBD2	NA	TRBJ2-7	CASASSGGTGTYEQYF	TGCGCCAGCGCCTCTAGCGGGGGGACGGGGACCTACGAGCAGTACTTC
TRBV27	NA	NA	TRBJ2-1	CASSLSPGRSSYNEQFF	TGTGCCAGCAGTTTGTCCCCAGGCCGCAGCTCCTACAATGAGCAGTTCTTC
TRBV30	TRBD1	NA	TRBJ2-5	CAWSRDRGETQYF	TGTGCCTGGAGTAGGGACAGGGGAGAGACCCAGTACTTC
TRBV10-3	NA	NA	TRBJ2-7	CATQGLAEGEYF	TGTGCCACCCAGGGGCTAGCTGAGGGGGAGTACTTC
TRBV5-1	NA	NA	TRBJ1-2	CASSLPGVSYGYTF	TGCGCCAGCAGCTTGCCCGGGGTTAGCTATGGCTACACCTTC
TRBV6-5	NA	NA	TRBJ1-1	CASSSRVRNTEAFF	TGTGCCAGCAGTTCCAGGGTAAGGAACACTGAAGCTTTCTTT
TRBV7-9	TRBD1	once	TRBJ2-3	CASRSYRGRTDTQYF	TGTGCCAGCAGATCATACAGGGGGCGGACAGATACGCAGTATTTT